Listed below are T cell receptor beta chains from one sample, sequenced in a study of regulatory T cells in long-lasting Graves disease. TCRdb called the multiplex PCR reads again in MiXCR, with one record for every CDR3 protein. Counted here are roughly 260,000 distinct CDR3 sequences, 15% to 20% occurring once; the ten biggest clones make up 14%. This same sample was also taken into another study, of T cells in Graves' hyperthyroidism and ophthalmopathy.

The sample in question was peripheral blood mononuclear cells (PBMCs), obtained at new diagnosis, from a patient treated with antithyroid drugs. The receptors were sampled from a woman aged 25-40 years with Graves disease. Each CDR3 is given without its conserved first and last residue. Size is stated for part of the rows, as once, few or many counts, or as a class when the clone is expanded.

>TRBV7-2|-|once
ASSFRLAGIYEQY
>TRBV5-6|TRBJ2-1|-
ASSFTTEGQF
>TRBV4-1|TRBJ2-7|few
ASSQGAGQKGYEQY
>TRBV5-1|TRBJ1-2|many
ASSLGLIYGYT
>TRBV2|TRBJ1-4|many
ASKIILGEKLF
>TRBV2|TRBJ1-4|many
ASRVTEGEKLF
>TRBV20-1|TRBJ1-2|many
SAGVYDGYT
>TRBV5-1|TRBJ1-2|-
ASSRGQGEDGYT
>TRBV6-1|TRBJ1-2|many
ASRTDYGYT
>TRBV2|TRBJ1-2|many
ASRRTGIHGYT
>TRBV15|TRBJ2-1|many
ATSRDPGQNEQF
>TRBV20-1|TRBJ1-1|many
SAKGGPNTEAF
>TRBV2|TRBJ1-6|many
ASKDPGLGAHSPLH
>TRBV6-1|TRBJ1-5|many
ASSEALGTGNQPQH
>TRBV20-1|TRBJ2-4|many
SASDGGQNIQY
>TRBV19|TRBJ1-6|many
ASSIADSLALH
>TRBV7-9|TRBJ2-7|many
ASSLGSGVNYEQY
>TRBV27|TRBJ1-2|many
ASSQMGSNYGYT
>TRBV28|TRBJ2-1|-
ASSLLSGPSYNEQF
>TRBV27|TRBJ2-7|-
ASSSAGGLSYEQY
>TRBV5-4|TRBJ1-1|-
ASSREGTGGPNTEAF
>TRBV15|TRBJ1-4|few
ATSLGQINEKLF
>TRBV6-5|TRBJ1-5|few
ASSYSAGDGQPQH
>TRBV20-1|TRBJ2-3|many
SAVLAGRTDTQY
>TRBV18|TRBJ1-4|-
ASSPLRQGTEKLF
>TRBV6-1|TRBJ1-2|many
ASSELGQGFNYGYT
>TRBV4-1|TRBJ2-7|many
ASSPTLSPGPWDEQY
>TRBV15|TRBJ1-5|many
ATSDIPSGQPQH
>TRBV28|TRBJ1-5|many
ASRGFDQPQH
>TRBV6-1|TRBJ1-1|few
ASRAPVGGNMNTEAF
>TRBV27|TRBJ1-5|-
ASSFFRGSQPQH
>TRBV10-2|TRBJ1-2|few
ASSELIQGLYGYT
>TRBV5-1|TRBJ2-4|many
ASSSSAGGGSVIQY
>TRBV3-1|TRBJ2-7|many
ASSQVTGTYEQY
>TRBV12-3/TRBV12-4|TRBJ1-6|many
ASSPVDSYNSPLH
>TRBV6-1|TRBJ1-2|many
ASSEALGAGVQDT
>TRBV7-9|TRBJ2-2|many
ASSSPVAGNTGELF
>TRBV7-2|TRBJ2-1|-
ASRRTSGGHEQF
>TRBV7-9|TRBJ2-1|few
ASSLWGEARGNEQF
>TRBV20-1|TRBJ2-5|many
SAGSALAGGSTQETQY
>TRBV12-3/TRBV12-4|TRBJ1-2|many
ASSDRGMGYGYT
>TRBV6-1|TRBJ1-3|many
ASSEATGVGNTIY
>TRBV29-1|TRBJ1-1|many
SAEGGHDTEAF
>TRBV5-1|TRBJ1-1|-
ASSSGQGDTEAF
>TRBV29-1|TRBJ1-2|many
SVDAGIYGYT
>TRBV6-2/TRBV6-3|TRBJ1-1|many
ASSYRLGTEAF
>TRBV4-2|TRBJ1-5|few
ASSPWGSPVDSNQPQH
>TRBV7-9|TRBJ2-2|many
ASSSGLSGYTGELF
>TRBV4-1|TRBJ2-1|many
ASSRTTSRGPINEQF
>TRBV20-1|TRBJ1-6|many
SAFARSSYNSPLH
>TRBV5-1|TRBJ2-1|many
ASSSGQGPYNEQF